The present T cell receptor beta chain was sequenced within a study of T cell responses to AZD1222 COVID-19 vaccine. Study information: Pooling covered second doses at about 4 or about 12 weeks.

Study-level points and caveats: Vaccination with two AZD1222 doses was followed by a rise in Spike-specific TCR breadth and depth. A mostly white British donor set with more females was recruited, and clonal diversity was possibly underestimated. Only a handful of people who got AZD1222 tested seropositive at baseline.

The table came from immunoSEQ multiplex PCR; TCRdb's copy has only in-frame clones and leaves some out. This table holds about 120,000 clones, over 75% found once. In the case of this clone: The target antigen is unknown.

The CDR3 contains 14 residues. From germline, CDR1 is MNHEY and CDR2 SMNVEV (reference sequence). V was clipped by 5 bases and J by 8 bases; unmatched bases: 6. This receptor was obtained from an adult in good health. The sequencing used peripheral blood, collected on day 0 of AZD1222 vaccination. The gene calls are TRBV27 and TRBJ1-6, with 7 bases lining up with TRBD1. CDR3 DNA: TGTGCCAGCAGTAGTGACAGGGCTGATTCACCCCTCCACTTT. Its translation is CASSSDRADSPLHF.